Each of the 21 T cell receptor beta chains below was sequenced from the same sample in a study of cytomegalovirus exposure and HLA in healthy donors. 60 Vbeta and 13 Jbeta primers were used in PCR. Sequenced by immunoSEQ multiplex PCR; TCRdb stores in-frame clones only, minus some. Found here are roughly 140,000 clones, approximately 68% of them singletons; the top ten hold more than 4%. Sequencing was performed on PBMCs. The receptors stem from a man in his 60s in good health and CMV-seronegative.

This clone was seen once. The CDR3: CASSGQGANQPQHF. The CDR3 DNA reads as TGTGCCAGCAGTGGACAGGGCGCAAATCAGCCCCAGCATTTT. The chain is built from TRBV27 and TRBJ1-5; TRBD1 aligns across 8 bases. The CDR3 has 14 residues. The ends lost 5 bases at V and 4 bases at J; junction bases unmatched: 4. The germline gives CDR1 MNHEY, CDR2 SMNVEV (reference sequence).

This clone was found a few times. The DNA of the CDR3 is TGTGCCAGTAGTCCCCTAGCGGGAGGGTCCGGCGAGCAGTACTTC. Residues: CASSPLAGGSGEQYF. The gene calls are TRBV19 and TRBJ2-7; 12 bases are shared with TRBD2. CDR1 and CDR2 (germline): LNHDA, SQIVND (reference sequence). This CDR3 is built from 15 residues. The trim removed 5 bases at V and 6 bases at J, leaving 8 bases unmatched.

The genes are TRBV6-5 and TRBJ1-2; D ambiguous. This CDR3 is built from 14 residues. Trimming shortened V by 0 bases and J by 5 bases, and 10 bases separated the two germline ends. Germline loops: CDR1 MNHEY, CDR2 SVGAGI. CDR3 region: CASSYSVAGYGYTF. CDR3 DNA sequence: TGTGCCAGCAGTTACTCGGTGGCAGGTTATGGCTACACCTTC.

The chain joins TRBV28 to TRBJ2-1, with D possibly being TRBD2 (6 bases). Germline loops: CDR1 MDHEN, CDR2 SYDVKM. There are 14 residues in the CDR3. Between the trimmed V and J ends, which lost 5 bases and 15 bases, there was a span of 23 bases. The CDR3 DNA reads TGTGCCAGCAGTGTAAATAGCTTCCTGGTGGGGGGGTTCTTC. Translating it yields CASSVNSFLVGGFF.

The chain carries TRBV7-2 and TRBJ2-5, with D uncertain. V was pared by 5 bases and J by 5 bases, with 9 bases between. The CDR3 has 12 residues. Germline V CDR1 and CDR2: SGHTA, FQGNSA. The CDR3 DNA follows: TGTGCCAGCAGCCTGAACCGGGAGACCCAGTACTTC. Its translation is CASSLNRETQYF.

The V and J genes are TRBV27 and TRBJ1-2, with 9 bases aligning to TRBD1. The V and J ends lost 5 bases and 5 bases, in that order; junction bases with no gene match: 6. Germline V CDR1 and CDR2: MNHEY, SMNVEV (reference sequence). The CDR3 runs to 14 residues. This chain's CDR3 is CASSPGTGRYGYTF. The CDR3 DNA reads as TGTGCCAGCAGTCCCGGGACAGGGAGGTATGGCTACACCTTC.

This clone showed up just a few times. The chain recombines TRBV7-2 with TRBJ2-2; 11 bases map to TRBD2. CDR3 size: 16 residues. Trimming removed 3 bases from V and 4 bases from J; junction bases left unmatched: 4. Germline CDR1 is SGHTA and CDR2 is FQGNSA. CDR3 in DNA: TGTGCCAGCAGCTTCACTAGCGGGAGTAGCACCGGGGAGCTGTTTTTT. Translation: CASSFTSGSSTGELFF. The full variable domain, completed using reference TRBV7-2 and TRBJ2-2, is GAGVSQSPSNKVTEKGKDVELRCDPISGHTALYWYRQSLGQGLEFLIYFQGNSAPDKSGLPSDRFSAERTGGSVSTLTIQRTQQEDSAVYLCASSFTSGSSTGELFFGEGSRLTVL.

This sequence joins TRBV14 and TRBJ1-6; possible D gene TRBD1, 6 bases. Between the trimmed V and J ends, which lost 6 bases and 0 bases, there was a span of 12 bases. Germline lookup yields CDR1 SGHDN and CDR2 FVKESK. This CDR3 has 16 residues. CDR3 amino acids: CASSHTGISYNSPLHF. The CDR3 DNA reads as TGTGCCAGCAGTCATACAGGGATCTCCTATAATTCACCCCTCCACTTT.

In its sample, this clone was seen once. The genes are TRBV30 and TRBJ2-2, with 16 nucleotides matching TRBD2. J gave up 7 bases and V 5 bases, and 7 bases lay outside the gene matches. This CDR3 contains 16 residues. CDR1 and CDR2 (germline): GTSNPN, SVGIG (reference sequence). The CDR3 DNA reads TGTGCCTGGGCGGGACTAGCGGGAGGGTCGGGCGGGGAGCTGTTTTTT. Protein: CAWAGLAGGSGGELFF.

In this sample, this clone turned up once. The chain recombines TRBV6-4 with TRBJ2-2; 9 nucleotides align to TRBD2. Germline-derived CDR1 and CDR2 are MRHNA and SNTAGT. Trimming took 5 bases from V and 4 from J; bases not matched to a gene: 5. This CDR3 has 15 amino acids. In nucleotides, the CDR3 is TGTGCCAGCAGTCAAATAGCGGGAGTCACCGGGGAGCTGTTTTTT. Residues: CASSQIAGVTGELFF.

CDR3 DNA sequence: TGTGCCAGCAGTTTATCCGGAGCGCACGAGCAGTACTTC. Amino acids: CASSLSGAHEQYF. The V call is TRBV27, the J call TRBJ2-7; D is undetermined. CDR3 length: 13 residues. The V end lost 0 bases, the J end lost 5 bases, and 8 bases lay between the germline ends. The germline gives CDR1 MNHEY, CDR2 SMNVEV (reference sequence).

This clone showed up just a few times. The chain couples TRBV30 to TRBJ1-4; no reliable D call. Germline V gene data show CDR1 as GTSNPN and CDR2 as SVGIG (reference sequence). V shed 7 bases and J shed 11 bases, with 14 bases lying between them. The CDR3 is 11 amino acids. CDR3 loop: CALITGGKLFF. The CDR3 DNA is TGTGCCTTGATAACGGGTGGGAAACTGTTTTTT. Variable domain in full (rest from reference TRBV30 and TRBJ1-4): SQTIHQWPATLVQPVGSPLSLECTVEGTSNPNLYWYRQAAGRGLQLLFYSVGIGQISSEVPQNLSASRPQDRQFILSSKKLLLSDSGFYLCALITGGKLFFGSGTQLSVL.

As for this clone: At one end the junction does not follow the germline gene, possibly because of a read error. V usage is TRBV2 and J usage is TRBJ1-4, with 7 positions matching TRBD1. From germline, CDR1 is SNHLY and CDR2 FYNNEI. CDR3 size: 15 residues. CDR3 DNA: TGTGCCAGCAGCGGGGACAGTGCAACTAGTGAAAAACTGTTTTTT. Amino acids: CASSGDSATSEKLFF.

CDR3 DNA: TGTGCCAGCAGCCTCGTTCGGAGAGATACGCAGTATTTT. It yields the protein CASSLVRRDTQYF. This chain links TRBV14 with TRBJ2-3; D not resolved. The CDR3 runs to 13 residues. The V end lost 4 bases, the J end lost 5 bases, and 10 bases lay between the germline ends. In germline, CDR1 is SGHDN, CDR2 FVKESK.

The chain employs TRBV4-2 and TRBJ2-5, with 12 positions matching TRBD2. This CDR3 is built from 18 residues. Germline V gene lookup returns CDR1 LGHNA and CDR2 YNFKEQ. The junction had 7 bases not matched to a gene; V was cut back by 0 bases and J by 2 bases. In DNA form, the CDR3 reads TGTGCCAGCAGCCAAGAAACTAGCGGGAGGAGGGGGCAAGAGACCCAGTACTTC. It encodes CASSQETSGRRGQETQYF.

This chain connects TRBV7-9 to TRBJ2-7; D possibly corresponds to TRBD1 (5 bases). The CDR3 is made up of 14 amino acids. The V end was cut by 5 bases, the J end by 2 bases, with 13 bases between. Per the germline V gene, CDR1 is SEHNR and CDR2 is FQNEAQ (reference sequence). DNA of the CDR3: TGTGCCAGCAGCGTGACAGAAAAGACCTACGAGCAGTACTTC. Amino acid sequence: CASSVTEKTYEQYF.

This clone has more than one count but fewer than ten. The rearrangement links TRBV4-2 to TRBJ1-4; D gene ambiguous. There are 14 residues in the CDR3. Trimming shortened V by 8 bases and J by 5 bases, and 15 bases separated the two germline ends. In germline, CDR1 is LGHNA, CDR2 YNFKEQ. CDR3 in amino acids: CASAPLTGNEKLFF. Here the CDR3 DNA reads TGTGCCAGCGCCCCACTTACGGGGAATGAAAAACTGTTTTTT.

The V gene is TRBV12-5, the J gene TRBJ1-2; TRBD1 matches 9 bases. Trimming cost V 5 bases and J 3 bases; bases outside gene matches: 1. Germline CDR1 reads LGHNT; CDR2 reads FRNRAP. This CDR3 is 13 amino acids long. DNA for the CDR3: TGTGCTAGTGGTCGGGACAGGGACTATGGCTACACCTTC. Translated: CASGRDRDYGYTF.

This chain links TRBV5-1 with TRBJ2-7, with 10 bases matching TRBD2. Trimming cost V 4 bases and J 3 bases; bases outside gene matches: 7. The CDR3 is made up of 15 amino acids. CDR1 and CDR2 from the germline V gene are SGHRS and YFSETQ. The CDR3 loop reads CASSLLGTSDYEQYF. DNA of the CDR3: TGCGCCAGCAGCCTCCTGGGGACTAGCGACTACGAGCAGTACTTC.

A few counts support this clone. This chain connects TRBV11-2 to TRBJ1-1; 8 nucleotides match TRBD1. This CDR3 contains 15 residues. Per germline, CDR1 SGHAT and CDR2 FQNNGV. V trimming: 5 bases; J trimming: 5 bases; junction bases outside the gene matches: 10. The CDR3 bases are TGTGCCAGCAGCGGCAGACAGGGGTTGTGGACTGAAGCTTTCTTT. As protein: CASSGRQGLWTEAFF.

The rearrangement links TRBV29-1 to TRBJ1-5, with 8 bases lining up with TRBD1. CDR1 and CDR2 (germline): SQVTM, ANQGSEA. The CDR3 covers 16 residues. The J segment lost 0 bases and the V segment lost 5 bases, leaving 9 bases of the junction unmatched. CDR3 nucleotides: TGCAGCGTTAAAGGGACAGGACCCTATAGCAATCAGCCCCAGCATTTT. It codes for CSVKGTGPYSNQPQHF.